This TCR beta chain comes out of a study of response to subunit inactivated influenza vaccine. General study points: T cells newly recruited by each seasonal influenza vaccination are few, the authors suggested.

A remark on this clonotype: Antigen: not known.

The CDR3 runs 15 residues. J lost 7 bases, V lost 6 bases, and 9 bases had no gene match. Germline V gene data show CDR1 as PRHDT and CDR2 as FYEKMQ (reference sequence). TCRdb fed the RT-PCR reads into MiXCR, producing one record per CDR3 protein. The top ten hold about 9.4% of the sample, which has more than 700,000 distinct CDR3 sequences, roughly 20% seen once. The sequences come from PBMCs from blood, collected 4 to 6 days after vaccination. The TCR sequence derives from a man in his fifties or sixties who received an inactivated influenza vaccine. The chain recombines TRBV13 with TRBJ2-1, with 10 nucleotides matching TRBD2. CDR3 sequence reads: CASRSERGGWNEQFF. The CDR3 nucleotides are TGTGCCAGCAGATCGGAGCGGGGGGGCTGGAATGAGCAGTTCTTC.